This TCR beta chain was identified during a study of regulatory dendritic cells for organ transplantation. Overall study results and limits: Mature dendritic cells appeared to drive more memory CD8+ clonal expansion than regulatory ones.

The protocol was immunoSEQ multiplex PCR, while the TCRdb copy is restricted to in-frame clones and leaves out a portion. The sample consists of 30,000 to 40,000 clones, 70% to 90% of them appearing once. Note on this clone: Its antigen is not known.

The CDR3 is 16 amino acids. V trimming: 3 bases; J trimming: 3 bases; junction bases outside the gene matches: 7. In germline, CDR1 is SGHTS, CDR2 YDEGEE. The V call is TRBV5-8, the J call TRBJ2-2; TRBD1 aligns across 8 bases. Sequencing was carried out using naive CD4+ T cells from blood. Stated subset: CD45RA+ naive T cells. This clonotype originated in a human donor in good health. CDR3 sequence: CASSSGQGRDTGELFF. The CDR3 DNA follows: TGTGCCAGCAGCTCCGGACAGGGTCGGGACACCGGGGAGCTGTTTTTT.